The clone carrying this TCR beta chain appeared once. This record comes from a study of blood T cell repertoires in COVID-19. Study at large: Donors in the United States, Italy and Spain gave samples during acute or convalescent COVID-19.

TCRdb's copy holds only in-frame clones and misses some; the assay was immunoSEQ multiplex PCR. This sample has 70,000 to 90,000 clones, with around 72% found just once. This CDR3 comprises 12 residues. Germline CDR1 is GTSNPN and CDR2 is SVGIG (reference sequence). This clonotype originated in a human donor with acute or convalescent COVID-19. The donor label of this sample is uncertain. Sample: peripheral blood. V is TRBV30 and J is TRBJ2-3, with 8 bases identical to TRBD1. Here the CDR3 DNA reads TGTGCGGCGGACAGGGTGACAGATACGCAGTATTTT. Protein: CAADRVTDTQYF.